A single sample gave rise to the 20 T cell receptor beta chains below, sequenced in a study of tumor-infiltrating lymphocytes in primary liver carcinoma. Total RNA (around 0.45 ug) served as template for TCR beta cDNA synthesis primed by a constant-region primer. Three nested multiplex PCR rounds of slightly modified ARM-PCR generated TCR beta libraries. PCR rounds one and two used TRBV1-TRBV30 forward primers with a C-beta reverse primer for around 9 cycles each. Each CDR3 protein gets one entry after TCRdb re-called the multiplex PCR reads with MiXCR. This table holds 310,000 or so distinct CDR3 sequences, nearly 60% found once. In addition to blood RNA drawn from unsorted whole blood, germline DNA was extracted. Sequenced sample: peripheral blood. All receptors come from a woman in her 30s with primary liver carcinoma and hepatitis B virus infection.

The table lists this clonotype with many counts. V gene TRBV11-3 combines with J gene TRBJ1-1; maybe TRBD1 (5 bases). The CDR3 runs 12 residues. CDR1 is SGHNT and CDR2 is YENEEA in the germline V gene. V was shortened by 1 base and J by 10 bases, with 10 bases between the two germline ends. Here the CDR3 reads CASSLVQRGAFF. CDR3 nucleotide sequence: TGTGCCAGCAGCTTAGTTCAAAGGGGAGCTTTCTTT.

V usage is TRBV29-1 and J usage is TRBJ2-1, with 7 bases that match TRBD2. With 1 base clipped from V and 3 bases from J, the junction kept 12 bases outside the gene matches. Germline V gene lookup returns CDR1 SQVTM and CDR2 ANQGSEA. This CDR3 comprises 17 residues. The CDR3 nucleotides read TGCAGCGTTGAAGGGAGGGGCCTAGCGGAGATCTACAATGAGCAGTTCTTC. It codes for CSVEGRGLAEIYNEQFF.

As concerns this clonotype: It may be a read error: a sequence one base away is much more abundant. The chain employs TRBV6-2 or TRBV6-3 and TRBJ2-6; no clear D. CDR1 and CDR2 (germline): MNHEY, SVGEGT. The CDR3 spans 15 residues. The CDR3 coding sequence is TGTGCCATCAGTTACTCGGCAGCTGGGGCCAACGTCCTGACTTTC. Translated: CAISYSAAGANVLTF.

The rearrangement uses TRBV29-1 and TRBJ2-2; 10 bases align to TRBD1. V gave up 4 bases and J gave up 4 bases; unmatched junction bases: 0. This CDR3 contains 13 residues. From germline, CDR1 is SQVTM and CDR2 ANQGSEA. CDR3 protein: CSVGTGGTGELFF. Here the CDR3 DNA reads TGCAGCGTTGGGACAGGGGGCACCGGGGAGCTGTTTTTT.

The chain recombines TRBV6-5 with TRBJ1-6; D is perhaps TRBD1 (5 bases). V was pared by 6 bases and J by 5 bases, with 17 bases between. Per the germline V gene, CDR1 is MNHEY and CDR2 is SVGAGI. CDR3 length: 16 amino acids. CDR3 nucleotides: TGTGCCAGCAGACTGGGGGGGGAACGACATAATTCACCCCTCCACTTT. Protein sequence: CASRLGGERHNSPLHF.

Comments on this clonotype: Lacking the conserved final phenylalanine or tryptophan, this CDR3 likely reflects a read error. The chain recombines TRBV14 with TRBJ2-7; TRBD2 matches at 9 bases. The CDR3 contains 18 residues. V dropped 0 bases and J dropped 7; count of bases not matched to a gene: 16. The germline gives CDR1 SGHDN, CDR2 FVKESK. The CDR3 sequence: CASSQDLLGGRARGEQYL. CDR3 nucleotides: TGTGCCAGCAGCCAAGATCTTTTGGGCGGGAGGGCCAGAGGTGAGCAGTACCTC.

The V and J genes are TRBV5-5 and TRBJ2-3; D not resolved. The V end was cut by 6 bases, the J end by 0 bases, with 17 bases between. The germline V gene encodes CDR1 SGHKS and CDR2 YYEKEE (reference sequence). This CDR3 comprises 16 residues. CDR3: CASINAWSRSTDTQYF. The CDR3 DNA follows: TGTGCCAGCATCAACGCCTGGTCCCGAAGCACAGATACGCAGTATTTT.

As concerns this clonotype: Its ends do not fully match the called genes, so a read error is possible. The chain combines TRBV11-3 with TRBJ2-1, with 7 nucleotides matching TRBD2. The CDR3 runs 11 residues. The germline V gene encodes CDR1 SGHNT and CDR2 YENEEA. DNA for the CDR3: TGTCCCAGCCGGGGGGAGTATGAGCAGTTCTTC. Translation gives CPSRGEYEQFF.

As regards this clonotype: At one end the junction does not follow the germline gene, possibly because of a read error. The rearrangement uses TRBV29-1 and TRBJ2-7; D perhaps matches TRBD2 (6 bases). The CDR3 runs to 14 residues. Germline CDR1 reads SQVTM; CDR2 reads ANQGSEA. The CDR3 spells CSVTSGTETYERYF. The DNA of the CDR3 is TGCAGCGTTACATCAGGGACTGAGACCTACGAGCGGTACTTC.

V usage is TRBV28 and J usage is TRBJ1-6, with TRBD1 identical over 10 bases. Trimming took 4 bases from V and 1 from J; bases not matched to a gene: 4. From germline, CDR1 is MDHEN and CDR2 SYDVKM. The CDR3 covers 17 residues. The CDR3 is CASSSDRGRSYNSPLHF. The CDR3 bases are TGTGCCAGCAGTTCCGACAGGGGGCGATCCTATAATTCACCCCTCCACTTT.

This chain joins TRBV14 and TRBJ2-2; D possibly matches TRBD1 or TRBD2 (6 bases each). Germline V gene data show CDR1 as SGHDN and CDR2 as FVKESK. The CDR3 is 15 amino acids. V lost 0 bases, J lost 9 bases, and 14 bases lay in between. CDR3: CASSQDPGGPRELFF. CDR3 DNA: TGTGCCAGCAGCCAAGATCCTGGGGGGCCCCGGGAGCTGTTTTTT.

V is TRBV14 and J is TRBJ1-1; D not resolved. The V gene lost 6 bases and the J gene lost 8 bases, with 25 bases spanning the gap. Germline CDR1 reads SGHDN; CDR2 reads FVKESK. The CDR3 extends over 16 amino acids. CDR3 in amino acids: CASSQYVQSPPSEAFF. The CDR3 region has the DNA TGTGCCAGCAGTCAATACGTACAGAGCCCCCCCTCCGAAGCTTTCTTT.

On this clonotype itself: Its ends do not fully match the called genes, so a read error is possible. The chain combines TRBV29-1 with TRBJ2-1, with D possibly matching TRBD2 (6 bases). Germline V CDR1 and CDR2: SQVTM, ANQGSEA. The length of the CDR3 is 14 residues. CDR3 in DNA: TGCGGCGTTCACGGGACTCCAATCGGCAATGAGCAGTTCTTC. It is translated as CGVHGTPIGNEQFF.

The V call is TRBV4-1, the J call TRBJ1-3; D unresolved. Trimming left V 0 bases short and J 0 bases short, with 15 bases between. This CDR3 contains 18 residues. Per germline, CDR1 MGHRA and CDR2 YSYEKL. CDR3 nucleotides: TGCGCCAGCAGCCAAGAAGGTTTCGGTTTTATCTCTGGAAACACCATATATTTT. Encoded protein: CASSQEGFGFISGNTIYF.

The chain combines TRBV4-2 with TRBJ2-7; D might be TRBD2 (7 bases). The germline CDR1 and CDR2 sequences are LGHNA and YNFKEQ. V was cut by 1 base and J by 5 bases, with 15 bases left in between. The CDR3 is made up of 15 amino acids. CDR3 coding DNA: TGTGCCAGCAGCCAAGTCCTGCGGGGGCGGAACGAGCAGTACTTC. This sequence encodes CASSQVLRGRNEQYF.

Regarding this clonotype: One base away lies a much larger clone, so this may be a sequencing read error. The rearrangement uses TRBV4-1 and TRBJ1-2; D unresolved. The germline gives CDR1 MGHRA, CDR2 YSYEKL. The CDR3 extends over 15 amino acids. CDR3 in amino acids: CASSQDAGGNYGHTF. The CDR3 coding sequence is TGCGCCAGCAGCCAAGACGCCGGCGGAAACTATGGCCACACCTTC.

Worth noting for this clonotype: The germline gene is not matched at one end of the junction; a read error may be the cause. The chain couples TRBV7-9 to TRBJ1-2, with 9 bases identical to TRBD1. The germline V gene has CDR1 SEHNR and CDR2 FQNEAQ (reference sequence). This CDR3 has 16 residues. The CDR3 is CANSRPGQGAVRGYTF. The CDR3 DNA is TGTGCCAACAGCCGACCGGGACAGGGCGCCGTAAGAGGCTACACCTTC.

The rearrangement joins TRBV13 to TRBJ2-3; possible D gene TRBD1, 7 bases. The CDR3 totals 15 residues. Germline loops: CDR1 PRHDT, CDR2 FYEKMQ (reference sequence). CDR3 DNA: TGTACTAGCAGCCCCCCGACAGGGATCACAGATACGCAGTATTTT. Protein product: CTSSPPTGITDTQYF.

The CDR3 reads CASSPGQRLTEAFF. As DNA, the CDR3 is TGTGCCAGCAGCCCGGGACAGAGACTAACTGAAGCTTTCTTT. The chain uses TRBV14 and TRBJ1-1, with 7 bases fitting TRBD1. Germline CDR1 and CDR2: SGHDN and FVKESK. J gave up 5 bases and V 4 bases, and 7 bases lay outside the gene matches. The CDR3 spans 14 residues.

About this clonotype: At one of its ends the junction is not consistent with the germline gene, which may arise from a read error. This chain connects TRBV6-5 to TRBJ2-1, with TRBD2 as a possible D gene (5 bases). The CDR3 is 15 amino acids. In germline, CDR1 is MNHEY, CDR2 SVGAGI. The CDR3 coding sequence is TGTGCCAACAGTTACCGGGCTAGCCGTAGCAATGAGCAGTTCTTC. Translation gives CANSYRASRSNEQFF.